This T cell receptor beta chain is from a study of T cell responses to AZD1222 COVID-19 vaccine. Note on this clone: What it binds is unknown.

The germline CDR1 and CDR2 sequences are LGHNT and FRNRAP. This CDR3 comprises 15 residues. V was pared by 5 bases and J by 2 bases, with 13 bases between. Sequencing used immunoSEQ multiplex PCR; TCRdb keeps in-frame clones, though not all of them. The profile shows 130,000 to 150,000 clones, 90% to 95% of them singletons. General study findings and limits: Only 6 or 7 AZD1222 recipients tested seropositive at baseline. None of the repertoires were sampled until the peak T cell response had passed.

The chain recombines TRBV12-5 with TRBJ1-3; unclear D gene. This clonotype was sampled from an adult in good health. Sequencing was performed on peripheral blood, taken on day 0 of AZD1222 vaccination. The CDR3 spells CASGPFGSPGNTIYF. The CDR3 DNA follows: TGTGCTAGTGGTCCATTCGGGAGCCCTGGAAACACCATATATTTT.